This T cell receptor beta chain emerged from a study of cytomegalovirus exposure and HLA in healthy donors. Study results and caveats: Generally TCR sequences proved uncommon, though certain public TCRs appeared in numerous donors.

The PCR had 60 Vbeta and 13 Jbeta primers. TCRdb keeps only in-frame clones here, not all; method: immunoSEQ multiplex PCR. The top ten hold roughly 9.7% of the sample, which has about 160,000 clones, about 77% seen once. Regarding this clone: The antigen is undetermined.

The CDR3 has 14 residues. Per germline, CDR1 SQVTM and CDR2 ANQGSEA. After removal of 3 bases from V and 5 bases from J, the junction contained 8 bases not matched to a gene. The chain has TRBV29-1 and TRBJ2-5; TRBD2 matches at 8 bases. Sequencing used PBMCs. The sequence was collected from a man between 18 and 29 years old in good health and CMV-seropositive. The CDR3 loop reads CSVDGLAGRETQYF. CDR3 DNA sequence: TGCAGCGTTGATGGGCTAGCGGGTCGGGAGACCCAGTACTTC.